The 29 T cell receptor beta chains below come from one sample, sequenced in a study of blood T cell repertoires in COVID-19. Assay used: immunoSEQ multiplex PCR; TCRdb lists only in-frame clones, some missing. The sample includes approximately 140,000 clones, 88% of them seen just once. The sequencing input was peripheral blood. The receptors were sampled from a human donor in a cohort sampled during active COVID-19.

The genes are TRBV6-6 and TRBJ1-2; a weak D match, TRBD1 (5 bases). The germline CDR1 and CDR2 sequences are MNHNY and SVGAGI (reference sequence). CDR3 length equals 13 residues. Trimming removed 2 bases from V and 7 bases from J, with 11 bases in between. CDR3 amino acids: CASSYGREGGYTF. CDR3 DNA sequence: TGTGCCAGCAGTTACGGCAGGGAGGGTGGCTACACCTTC.

This chain links TRBV29-1 with TRBJ2-7, with 8 positions matching TRBD1. This CDR3 has 13 residues. Germline-derived CDR1 and CDR2 are SQVTM and ANQGSEA. V gave up 4 bases and J gave up 3 bases; unmatched junction bases: 5. Here the CDR3 DNA reads TGCAGCGTTGGGGGGACAGGCTACTACGAGCAGTACTTC. It codes for CSVGGTGYYEQYF.

In regard to this clone: Other DNA sequences in this sample translate to the same CDR3. This CDR3 reads CASSPRTGQETQYF. The CDR3, as DNA: TGTGCCAGCTCACCACGCACAGGACAAGAGACCCAGTACTTC. The rearrangement uses TRBV18 and TRBJ2-5; the D gene is possibly TRBD1 (5 bases). From germline, CDR1 is KGHSH and CDR2 LQKENI. The germline V and J ends were trimmed by 1 base and 2 bases, with 8 bases remaining between them. The CDR3 totals 14 residues.

V gene TRBV29-1 combines with J gene TRBJ2-1; 8 positions match TRBD2. After removal of 3 bases from V and 6 bases from J, the junction contained 4 bases not matched to a gene. Germline V gene sequence: CDR1 SQVTM, CDR2 ANQGSEA. CDR3 length: 13 residues. CDR3 residues: CSVDREGLNEQFF. CDR3 in DNA: TGCAGCGTTGATCGGGAGGGTCTCAATGAGCAGTTCTTC.

This chain joins TRBV7-2 and TRBJ1-1; D ambiguous. The V end was cut by 4 bases, the J end by 0 bases, with 9 bases between. The CDR3 has 14 residues. Germline loops: CDR1 SGHTA, CDR2 FQGNSA. CDR3 sequence: CASSSRILNTEAFF. DNA of the CDR3: TGTGCCAGCAGCTCCAGGATCTTGAACACTGAAGCTTTCTTT. The variable domain in full, with the rest retrieved from reference TRBV7-2 and TRBJ1-1, is GAGVSQSPSNKVTEKGKDVELRCDPISGHTALYWYRQSLGQGLEFLIYFQGNSAPDKSGLPSDRFSAERTGGSVSTLTIQRTQQEDSAVYLCASSSRILNTEAFFGQGTRLTVV.

The chain joins TRBV20-1 to TRBJ1-4; 9 bases line up with TRBD1. Trimming cost V 3 bases and J 5 bases; bases outside gene matches: 4. CDR1 and CDR2 (germline): DFQATT, SNEGSKA (reference sequence). This CDR3 has 14 amino acids. CDR3 coding DNA: TGCAGTGCTAGTCTGGGACAGGGCAATGAAAAACTGTTTTTT. Translating it yields CSASLGQGNEKLFF.

The J gene is TRBJ2-7, the V gene TRBV5-5; 9 nucleotides match TRBD2. Trimming cost V 5 bases and J 7 bases; bases outside gene matches: 25. The CDR3 length is 19 residues. Germline lookup yields CDR1 SGHKS and CDR2 YYEKEE (reference sequence). The chain's CDR3 is CASRPGGGYGGRADWEQYF. CDR3 DNA sequence: TGTGCCAGCAGACCAGGGGGTGGCTACGGCGGGAGGGCTGATTGGGAGCAGTACTTC. The whole variable domain, remainder taken from reference TRBV5-5 and TRBJ2-7, is DAGVTQSPTHLIKTRGQQVTLRCSPISGHKSVSWYQQVLGQGPQFIFQYYEKEERGRGNFPDRFSARQFPNYSSELNVNALLLGDSALYLCASRPGGGYGGRADWEQYFGPGTRLTVT.

The CDR3: CASSLVGLAVYNEQFF. In DNA form, the CDR3 reads TGTGCCAGCAGCTTGGTGGGACTAGCGGTCTACAATGAGCAGTTCTTC. V usage is TRBV5-5 and J usage is TRBJ2-1; 11 nucleotides line up with TRBD2. J lost 3 bases, V lost 0 bases, and 2 bases had no gene match. CDR3 length equals 16 residues. Germline loops: CDR1 SGHKS, CDR2 YYEKEE (reference sequence).

V gene TRBV24-1 combines with J gene TRBJ1-2, with no clear D. Per the germline V gene, CDR1 is KGHDR and CDR2 is SFDVKD. The CDR3 is 12 amino acids. The ends were cut back, 6 bases at V and 1 base at J, with 5 bases in the middle. The CDR3 nucleotides read TGTGCCACCAGTACGGGTAACTATGGCTACACCTTC. Residues: CATSTGNYGYTF.

CDR3 nucleotide sequence: TGTGCCAGCAGCTTAAGACAGGGGACCGGGGAGCTGTTTTTT. Residues: CASSLRQGTGELFF. The chain uses TRBV7-9 and TRBJ2-2; 8 nucleotides align to TRBD1. CDR1 is SEHNR, CDR2 FQNEAQ, per germline (reference sequence). V shed 2 bases and J 5 bases; nucleotides not matched to a gene: 1. The CDR3 consists of 14 residues. The whole variable domain, filled in from reference TRBV7-9 and TRBJ2-2, reads DTGVSQNPRHKITKRGQNVTFRCDPISEHNRLYWYRQTLGQGPEFLTYFQNEAQLEKSRLLSDRFSAERPKGSFSTLEIQRTEQGDSAMYLCASSLRQGTGELFFGEGSRLTVL.

The chain joins TRBV15 to TRBJ2-7; a possible D gene is TRBD1 (6 bases). The length of the CDR3 is 13 residues. Germline values: CDR1 LNHNV, CDR2 YYDKDF (reference sequence). V lost 8 bases, J lost 0 bases, and 11 bases lay in between. The DNA of the CDR3 is TGTGCCACCCGGACAGTCTTCTCCTACGAGCAGTACTTC. Its protein is CATRTVFSYEQYF.

This chain joins TRBV7-2 and TRBJ1-1, with 9 bases fitting TRBD1. Trimming at V came to 5 bases and at J to 1 base, leaving 5 bases not matched to a gene. CDR3 length equals 15 residues. The V gene's germline CDR1 is SGHTA and CDR2 FQGNSA. The CDR3 loop is CASSPGQGKNTEAFF. The CDR3 region has the DNA TGTGCCAGCAGCCCGGGACAGGGAAAGAACACTGAAGCTTTCTTT.

The chain employs TRBV18 and TRBJ2-3; 12 positions agree with TRBD2. V shed 4 bases and J 5 bases; nucleotides not matched to a gene: 10. In germline, CDR1 is KGHSH, CDR2 LQKENI. The CDR3 is 17 residues long. The DNA for the CDR3 is TGTGCCAGCTCACAAACACCTGGACTAGCGGGAAGAGATACGCAGTATTTT. This codes for CASSQTPGLAGRDTQYF.

The rearrangement uses TRBV2 and TRBJ2-3; 10 nucleotides line up with TRBD2. The CDR3 totals 15 residues. The V gene end was trimmed by 7 bases and the J gene end by 2 bases; junction bases not matched to a gene: 6. Germline values: CDR1 SNHLY, CDR2 FYNNEI. CDR3 sequence: CASTYTSGDTDTQYF. The CDR3 DNA reads as TGTGCCAGCACCTATACTAGCGGGGACACAGATACGCAGTATTTT.

V is TRBV6-1 and J is TRBJ2-5; possible D gene TRBD1, 6 bases. The V and J ends lost 0 bases and 5 bases respectively, with 19 bases between them. Germline V gives CDR1 MNHNS, CDR2 SASEGT. This CDR3 region has 17 residues. DNA of the CDR3: TGTGCCAGCAGTGAAGCAGGCGTGGGGGCCTGGTTGGAGACCCAGTACTTC. Its protein is CASSEAGVGAWLETQYF.

This chain connects TRBV11-2 to TRBJ2-5; TRBD1 matches at 7 bases. V gave up 1 base and J gave up 2 bases; unmatched junction bases: 4. The CDR3 is 15 amino acids. Germline CDR1 SGHAT, CDR2 FQNNGV. CDR3 sequence reads: CASSLASTGQETQYF. DNA for the CDR3: TGTGCCAGCAGCTTAGCTTCGACAGGGCAAGAGACCCAGTACTTC. The whole variable domain, remainder taken from reference TRBV11-2 and TRBJ2-5, is EAGVAQSPRYKIIEKRQSVAFWCNPISGHATLYWYQQILGQGPKLLIQFQNNGVVDDSQLPKDRFSAERLKGVDSTLKIQPAKLEDSAVYLCASSLASTGQETQYFGPGTRLLVL.

The CDR3 loop is CASSEVRQQNYGYTF. CDR3 sequence (DNA): TGTGCCAGCAGTGAAGTCCGACAACAGAACTATGGCTACACCTTC. The rearrangement joins TRBV6-1 to TRBJ1-2; no firm D call. The V and J ends lost 1 base and 2 bases respectively, with 11 bases between them. Germline V gene lookup returns CDR1 MNHNS and CDR2 SASEGT. This CDR3 is built from 15 residues.

This clone was recorded only once. The V call is TRBV30, the J call TRBJ2-1, with a tentative D call TRBD2 (6 bases). This CDR3 region has 15 residues. Trimming stripped 3 bases from V and 7 bases from J, with 19 bases between. Germline CDR1 and CDR2: GTSNPN and SVGIG (reference sequence). CDR3: CAWRPLGGVMNEQFF. DNA for the CDR3: TGTGCCTGGAGGCCCCTTGGCGGGGTAATGAATGAGCAGTTCTTC.

The gene calls are TRBV7-2 and TRBJ2-1, with TRBD1 matching 8 bases. The CDR3 totals 14 residues. Looked up from germline, CDR1 is SGHTA and CDR2 is FQGNSA. The J segment lost 10 bases and the V segment lost 1 base, leaving 6 bases of the junction unmatched. CDR3 sequence (DNA): TGTGCCAGCAGCTTAGGCAGGGGGCTGGGAGAGCAGTTCTTC. It codes for CASSLGRGLGEQFF.

This clone was recorded once. The chain is built from TRBV6-2 or TRBV6-3 and TRBJ2-7; 7 bases are a match to TRBD2. The CDR3 spans 15 residues. CDR1 and CDR2 from the germline V gene are MNHEY and SVGEGT. Trimming removed 2 bases from V and 5 bases from J; junction bases left unmatched: 9. As DNA, the CDR3 is TGTGCCAGCAGTTACCGGGGACTACCCAGGGACGAGCAGTACTTC. Translating gives CASSYRGLPRDEQYF.

The V and J genes are TRBV19 and TRBJ2-1, with 11 nucleotides matching TRBD2. The CDR3 is 15 residues long. Germline CDR1 LNHDA, CDR2 SQIVND (reference sequence). With 4 bases clipped from V and 7 bases from J, the junction kept 6 bases outside the gene matches. In DNA, the CDR3 is TGTGCCAGTAGTAACGGGCTAGCGGGGGGAAATGAGCAGTTCTTC. It specifies CASSNGLAGGNEQFF.

The rearrangement links TRBV7-9 to TRBJ1-2; 7 nucleotides agree with TRBD1. CDR3 length equals 16 residues. Germline V gene sequence: CDR1 SEHNR, CDR2 FQNEAQ (reference sequence). Trimming removed 5 bases from V and 0 bases from J; junction bases left unmatched: 9. CDR3 coding DNA: TGTGCCAGCAGCCCACACCCCGGGACAGCTAACTATGGCTACACCTTC. The encoded protein is CASSPHPGTANYGYTF. Drawing the rest from reference TRBV7-9 and TRBJ1-2, the complete variable domain is DTGVSQNPRHKITKRGQNVTFRCDPISEHNRLYWYRQTLGQGPEFLTYFQNEAQLEKSRLLSDRFSAERPKGSFSTLEIQRTEQGDSAMYLCASSPHPGTANYGYTFGSGTRLTVV.

The chain links TRBV19 to TRBJ2-1, with 8 nucleotides matching TRBD1. Germline CDR1 and CDR2: LNHDA and SQIVND (reference sequence). After removal of 3 bases from V and 2 bases from J, the junction contained 6 bases not matched to a gene. The CDR3 totals 16 residues. CDR3 sequence: CASSILPGQAYNEQFF. The CDR3 DNA reads TGTGCCAGTAGTATTCTACCGGGACAGGCCTACAATGAGCAGTTCTTC.

The rearrangement uses TRBV7-2 and TRBJ2-2; TRBD2 matches 9 bases. Trimming at V came to 2 bases and at J to 8 bases, leaving 15 bases not matched to a gene. The CDR3 has 18 amino acids. The germline V gene has CDR1 SGHTA and CDR2 FQGNSA. In nucleotides, the CDR3 is TGTGCCAGCAGCTTATTTGTCCGGCGGGAGGGCCTATCTGGGGAGCTGTTTTTT. It translates to CASSLFVRREGLSGELFF.

The gene calls are TRBV28 and TRBJ1-6; D is perhaps TRBD1 (6 bases). The CDR3 is 17 amino acids. From germline, CDR1 is MDHEN and CDR2 SYDVKM. Trimming cost V 4 bases and J 5 bases, with 18 bases left between them. The CDR3 loop reads CASSSRPYRVHNSPLHF. The DNA for the CDR3 is TGTGCCAGCAGTTCTAGGCCCTACAGGGTACATAATTCACCCCTCCACTTT.

This chain connects TRBV18 to TRBJ1-2, with 12 bases fitting TRBD1. The CDR3 is 18 amino acids. V was clipped by 0 bases and J by 4 bases; unmatched bases: 9. Germline assignment: CDR1 KGHSH and CDR2 LQKENI. This CDR3 reads CASSPPGQGAAIRYGYTF. In nucleotides, the CDR3 is TGTGCCAGCTCACCACCGGGACAGGGGGCCGCGATCCGCTATGGCTACACCTTC. The variable domain in full, completed from reference TRBV18 and TRBJ1-2, reads NAGVMQNPRHLVRRRGQEARLRCSPMKGHSHVYWYRQLPEEGLKFMVYLQKENIIDESGMPKERFSAEFPKEGPSILRIQQVVRGDSAAYFCASSPPGQGAAIRYGYTFGSGTRLTVV.

The CDR3 spells CASRSSGSANEQFF. The DNA for the CDR3 is TGTGCCAGCAGAAGTAGCGGGAGCGCCAATGAGCAGTTCTTC. The chain joins TRBV7-3 to TRBJ2-1, with 9 bases matching TRBD2. The CDR3 consists of 14 residues. Germline V gene lookup returns CDR1 SGHTA and CDR2 FQGTGA. Trimming cost V 6 bases and J 6 bases; bases outside gene matches: 6.

The V and J genes are TRBV28 and TRBJ1-1; D is possibly TRBD1 (5 bases). The CDR3 has 13 residues. The V and J ends lost 7 bases and 5 bases respectively, with 14 bases between them. Germline assignment: CDR1 MDHEN and CDR2 SYDVKM. CDR3 region: CASTLGGRTEAFF. CDR3 DNA: TGTGCCAGCACCCTGGGGGGGAGGACTGAAGCTTTCTTT. The whole variable domain, filled in from reference TRBV28 and TRBJ1-1, reads DVKVTQSSRYLVKRTGEKVFLECVQDMDHENMFWYRQDPGLGLRLIYFSYDVKMKEKGDIPEGYSVSREKKERFSLILESASTNQTSMYLCASTLGGRTEAFFGQGTRLTVV.

The chain recombines TRBV18 with TRBJ2-1; 14 nucleotides match TRBD2. CDR1 and CDR2 from the germline V gene are KGHSH and LQKENI. The CDR3 totals 16 residues. Trimming took 2 bases from V and 9 from J; bases not matched to a gene: 6. In DNA form, the CDR3 reads TGTGCCAGCTCACCAAACTCGGGACTAGCGGGGGTTGAGCAGTTCTTC. It yields the protein CASSPNSGLAGVEQFF. Based on the CDR3 plus reference TRBV18 and TRBJ2-1, the full variable domain is NAGVMQNPRHLVRRRGQEARLRCSPMKGHSHVYWYRQLPEEGLKFMVYLQKENIIDESGMPKERFSAEFPKEGPSILRIQQVVRGDSAAYFCASSPNSGLAGVEQFFGPGTRLTVL.